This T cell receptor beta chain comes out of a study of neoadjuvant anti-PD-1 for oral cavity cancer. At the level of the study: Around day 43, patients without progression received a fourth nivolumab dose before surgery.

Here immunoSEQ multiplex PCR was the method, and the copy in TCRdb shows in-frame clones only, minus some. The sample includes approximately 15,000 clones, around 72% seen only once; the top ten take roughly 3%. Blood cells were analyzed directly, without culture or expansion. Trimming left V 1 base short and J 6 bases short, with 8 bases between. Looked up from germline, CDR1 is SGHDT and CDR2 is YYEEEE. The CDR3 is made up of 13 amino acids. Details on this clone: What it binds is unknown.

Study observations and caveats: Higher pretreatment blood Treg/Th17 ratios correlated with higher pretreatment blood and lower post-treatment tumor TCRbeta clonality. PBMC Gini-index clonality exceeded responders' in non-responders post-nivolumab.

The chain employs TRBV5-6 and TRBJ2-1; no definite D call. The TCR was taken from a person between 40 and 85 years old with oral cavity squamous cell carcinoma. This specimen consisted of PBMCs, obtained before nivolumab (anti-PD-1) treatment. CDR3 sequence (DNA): TGTGCCAGCAGCTTGTTTCTAGTCAATGAGCAGTTCTTC. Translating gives CASSLFLVNEQFF.